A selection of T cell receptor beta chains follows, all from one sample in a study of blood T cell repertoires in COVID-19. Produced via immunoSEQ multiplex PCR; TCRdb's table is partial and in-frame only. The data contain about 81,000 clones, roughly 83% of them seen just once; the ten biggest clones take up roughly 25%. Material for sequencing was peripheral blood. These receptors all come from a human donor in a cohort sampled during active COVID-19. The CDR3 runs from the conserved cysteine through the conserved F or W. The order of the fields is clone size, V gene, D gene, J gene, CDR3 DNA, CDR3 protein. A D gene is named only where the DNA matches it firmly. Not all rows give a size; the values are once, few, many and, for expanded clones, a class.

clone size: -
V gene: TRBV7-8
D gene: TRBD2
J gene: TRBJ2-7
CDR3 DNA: TGTGCCAGCAGCATTCTAGCGGGGGAGTCCTACGAGCAGTACTTC
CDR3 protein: CASSILAGESYEQYF

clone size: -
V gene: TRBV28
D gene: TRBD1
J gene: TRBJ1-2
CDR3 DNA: TGTGCCAGCAGTTTCGGACAGGGAAGATACGGCTACACCTTC
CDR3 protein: CASSFGQGRYGYTF

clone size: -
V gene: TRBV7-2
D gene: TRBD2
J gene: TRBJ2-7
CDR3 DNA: TGTGCCAGCAGCCCCTTAGCGGGGGGAACCTACGAGCAGTACTTC
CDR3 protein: CASSPLAGGTYEQYF

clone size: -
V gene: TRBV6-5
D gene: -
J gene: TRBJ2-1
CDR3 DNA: TGTGCCAGCAGTTATGAGGGCCATGAGCAGTTCTTC
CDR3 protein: CASSYEGHEQFF

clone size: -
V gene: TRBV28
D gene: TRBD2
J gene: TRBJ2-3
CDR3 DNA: TGTGCCAGCAGTCCACCCGGGACTAGCGGGTATACGCAGTATTTT
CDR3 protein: CASSPPGTSGYTQYF

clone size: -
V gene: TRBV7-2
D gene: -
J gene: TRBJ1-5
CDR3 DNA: TGTGCCAGCAGCCCAGCCAGAGGGCAGCCCCAGCATTTT
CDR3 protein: CASSPARGQPQHF

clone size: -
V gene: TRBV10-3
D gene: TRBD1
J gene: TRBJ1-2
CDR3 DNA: TGTGCCATCAGTGCGGCCTCCGGGACAGTGATTAACTATGGCTACACCTTC
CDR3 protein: CAISAASGTVINYGYTF

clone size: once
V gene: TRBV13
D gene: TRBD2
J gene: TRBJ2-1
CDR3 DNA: TGTGCCAGCAGCTTAGCCGCGGGGGGGCGCAATGAGCAGTTCTTC
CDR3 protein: CASSLAAGGRNEQFF

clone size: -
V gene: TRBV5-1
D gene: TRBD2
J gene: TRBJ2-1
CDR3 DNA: TGCGCCAGCAGCAGTCTAGCGGGGGGGCGTAATGAGCAGTTCTTC
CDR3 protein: CASSSLAGGRNEQFF

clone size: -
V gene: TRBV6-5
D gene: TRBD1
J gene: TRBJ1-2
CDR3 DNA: TGTGCCAGCAGTTACGAGCCCAGGGGGTATGGCTACACCTTC
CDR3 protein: CASSYEPRGYGYTF

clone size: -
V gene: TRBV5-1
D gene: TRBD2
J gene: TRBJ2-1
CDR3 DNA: TGCGCCAGCGACTTTTCGGTTGGGCTAGCGGGACAGGAGCAGTTCTTC
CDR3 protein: CASDFSVGLAGQEQFF

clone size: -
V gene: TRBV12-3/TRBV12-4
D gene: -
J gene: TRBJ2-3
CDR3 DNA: TGTGCCAGCAGTACCTCTTTGCGGGATACGCAGTATTTT
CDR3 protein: CASSTSLRDTQYF

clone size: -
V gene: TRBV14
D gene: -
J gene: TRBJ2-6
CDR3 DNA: TGTGCCAGCAGCGACGACAGACAGTGGGCCAACGTCCTGACTTTC
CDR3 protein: CASSDDRQWANVLTF

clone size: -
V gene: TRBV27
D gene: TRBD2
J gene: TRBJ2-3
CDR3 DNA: TGTGCCAGCAGTAAGGGGACTAGCGGGTACACAGATACGCAGTATTTT
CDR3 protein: CASSKGTSGYTDTQYF

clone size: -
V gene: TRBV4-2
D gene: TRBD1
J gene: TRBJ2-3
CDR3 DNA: TGTGCCAGCAGCCAAGATACCGGACAGGGGGCATTAGATACGCAGTATTTT
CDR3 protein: CASSQDTGQGALDTQYF

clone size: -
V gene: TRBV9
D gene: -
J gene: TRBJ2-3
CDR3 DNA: TGTGCCAGCAGCGCCCAGGGGTACAGGGATACGCAGTATTTT
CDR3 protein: CASSAQGYRDTQYF

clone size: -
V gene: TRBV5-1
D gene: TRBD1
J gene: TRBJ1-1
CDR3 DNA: TGCGCCAGCAGCTTGGGGGACAGGGGAGGGGAAGCTTTCTTT
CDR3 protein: CASSLGDRGGEAFF

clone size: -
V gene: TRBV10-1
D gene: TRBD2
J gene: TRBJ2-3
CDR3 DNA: TGCGCCAGCAGTGAGTCCCTAGCGGGAGGCACAGATACGCAGTATTTT
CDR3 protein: CASSESLAGGTDTQYF

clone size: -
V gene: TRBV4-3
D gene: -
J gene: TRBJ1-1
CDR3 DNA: TGCGCCAGCAGCCACGCTCAACAGGGTCGGGGCACTGAAGCTTTCTTT
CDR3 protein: CASSHAQQGRGTEAFF

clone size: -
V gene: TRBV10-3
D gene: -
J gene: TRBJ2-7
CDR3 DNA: TGTGCCATCAGTGGGACTTCCCCCTACGAGCAGTACTTC
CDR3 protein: CAISGTSPYEQYF

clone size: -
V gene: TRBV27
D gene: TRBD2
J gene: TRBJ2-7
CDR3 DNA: TGTGCCAGCAGTTTTGAGGCTAGCGGGCGTGGGGCGCAGTACTTC
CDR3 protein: CASSFEASGRGAQYF

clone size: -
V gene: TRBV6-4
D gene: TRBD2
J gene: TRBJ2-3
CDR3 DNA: TGTGCCAGCAGTGACTGGGCGGGAGCGGCAGATACGCAGTATTTT
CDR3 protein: CASSDWAGAADTQYF

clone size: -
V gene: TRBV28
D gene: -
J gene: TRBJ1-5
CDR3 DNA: TGTGCCAGCAGTTTGATAGGAAGGGGTCAGCCCCAGCATTTT
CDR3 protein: CASSLIGRGQPQHF